This TCR beta chain appears in the sequencing data of a study of blood T cell repertoires in COVID-19. Assay used: immunoSEQ multiplex PCR; TCRdb lists only in-frame clones, some missing. Of tens of thousands of clones listed, 65% to 85% were seen once; the top ten hold 4% to 5.5%. The CDR3 loop spans 13 amino acids. From germline, CDR1 is SGHDN and CDR2 FVKESK. V lost 3 bases and J 3 bases, leaving 8 bases between the germline ends. J is TRBJ1-1 and V is TRBV14; D is ambiguous. The sample consisted of peripheral blood. The receptor was derived from a middle-aged man with active COVID-19. DNA of the CDR3: TGTGCCAGCAGCCAGACCCGGGACACTGAAGCTTTCTTT. It is translated as CASSQTRDTEAFF. The full variable domain, its missing parts supplied by reference TRBV14 and TRBJ1-1, is EAGVTQFPSHSVIEKGQTVTLRCDPISGHDNLYWYRRVMGKEIKFLLHFVKESKQDESGMPNNRFLAERTGGTYSTLKVQPAELEDSGVYFCASSQTRDTEAFFGQGTRLTVV.